This T cell receptor beta chain was obtained from a study of CD8+ T cells in alopecia areata. Study-wide context: Tofacitinib dosing lasted 6 to 18 months, which was then followed by 6 months off drug. Study results and limitations: Normal scalp had lower clonality than lesional scalp, with alopecia totalis/universalis lesions showing this most strongly. Administration of tofacitinib significantly diminished scalp clonality and expanded CD8+ clones within the top 100.

Following RNA extraction, reverse transcription yielded cDNA that acted as the sequencing template. Profiled with immunoSEQ multiplex PCR; TCRdb holds only in-frame clones, not every one. Of approximately 110,000 clones in the sample, around 50% were seen once. As to this clone: What it binds is not known.

Noted treatment: oral pan-JAK inhibitor, 5-10 mg twice daily. Germline V gives CDR1 LGHNA, CDR2 YSLEER. V was pared by 0 bases and J by 2 bases, with 19 bases between. The CDR3 runs to 18 residues. The gene calls are TRBV4-3 and TRBJ2-5, with a possible D match to TRBD1 (5 bases). This receptor was obtained from a human donor with alopecia areata. The sample consisted of CD8+ T cells sorted from blood, taken at week 24, from a patient treated with tofacitinib. In DNA form, the CDR3 reads TGCGCCAGCAGCCAAGATTCGCAGGGTGAGGCGGTACAAGAGACCCAGTACTTC. Amino acids: CASSQDSQGEAVQETQYF.